The clone carrying this TCR beta chain was found a few times. These data originate in a study of chemoradiotherapy in HPV16-positive cancers. This table comes from immunoSEQ multiplex PCR, and its TCRdb copy is limited to in-frame clones, with some not included. Of 6,200 or so clones listed, more than 65% are singletons. The germline CDR1 and CDR2 sequences are SGHRS and YFSETQ. With 4 bases clipped from V and 1 base from J, the junction kept 11 bases outside the gene matches. CDR3 length: 16 amino acids. This chain joins TRBV5-1 and TRBJ2-7; 7 nucleotides agree with TRBD1. The specimen comprised tumor tissue, sampled from a patient who underwent chemoradiotherapy. This clonotype was sampled from a human donor with HPV-associated anogenital cancer. As DNA, the CDR3 is TGCGCCAGCAGCCTGGGACCCGGGACAGAGTCCTACGAGCAGTACTTC. Its translation is CASSLGPGTESYEQYF.